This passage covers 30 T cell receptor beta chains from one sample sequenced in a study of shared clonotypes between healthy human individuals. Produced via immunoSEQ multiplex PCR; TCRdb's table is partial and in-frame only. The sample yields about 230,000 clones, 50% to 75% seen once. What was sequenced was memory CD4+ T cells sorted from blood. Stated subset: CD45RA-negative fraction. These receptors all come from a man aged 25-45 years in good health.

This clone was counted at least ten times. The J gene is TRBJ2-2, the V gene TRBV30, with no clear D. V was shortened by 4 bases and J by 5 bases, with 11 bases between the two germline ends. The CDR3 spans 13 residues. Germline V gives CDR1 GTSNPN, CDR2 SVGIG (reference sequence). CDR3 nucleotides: TGTGCCTGGACCTTATCGGGTACCGGGGAGCTGTTTTTT. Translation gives CAWTLSGTGELFF.

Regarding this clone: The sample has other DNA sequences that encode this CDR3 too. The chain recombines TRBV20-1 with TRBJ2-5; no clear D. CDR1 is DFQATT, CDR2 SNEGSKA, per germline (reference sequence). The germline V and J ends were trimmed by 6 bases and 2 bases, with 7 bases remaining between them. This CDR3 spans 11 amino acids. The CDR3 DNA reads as TGCAGTGCGAGAAGACAAGAGACCCAGTACTTC. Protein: CSARRQETQYF.

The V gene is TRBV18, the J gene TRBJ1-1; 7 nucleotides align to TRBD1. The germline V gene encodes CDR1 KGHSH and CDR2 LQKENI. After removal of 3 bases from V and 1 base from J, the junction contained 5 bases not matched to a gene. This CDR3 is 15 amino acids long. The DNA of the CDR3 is TGTGCCAGCTCACCGACAGGGAAGGGGAACACTGAAGCTTTCTTT. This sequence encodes CASSPTGKGNTEAFF.

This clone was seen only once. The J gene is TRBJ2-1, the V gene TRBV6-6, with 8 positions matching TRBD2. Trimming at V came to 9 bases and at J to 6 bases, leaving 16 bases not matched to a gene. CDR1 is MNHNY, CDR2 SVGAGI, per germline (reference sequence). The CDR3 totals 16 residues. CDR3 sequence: CARQCRGGRLLNEQFF. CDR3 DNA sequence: TGTGCCAGACAATGCAGGGGCGGGAGGCTTCTCAATGAGCAGTTCTTC.

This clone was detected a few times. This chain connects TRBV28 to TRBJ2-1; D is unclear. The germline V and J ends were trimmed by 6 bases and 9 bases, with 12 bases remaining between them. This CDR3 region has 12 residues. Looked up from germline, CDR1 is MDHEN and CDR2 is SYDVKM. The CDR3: CASSISLGEQFF. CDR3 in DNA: TGTGCCAGCAGCATCTCGTTAGGTGAGCAGTTCTTC. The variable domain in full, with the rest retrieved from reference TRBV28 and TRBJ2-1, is DVKVTQSSRYLVKRTGEKVFLECVQDMDHENMFWYRQDPGLGLRLIYFSYDVKMKEKGDIPEGYSVSREKKERFSLILESASTNQTSMYLCASSISLGEQFFGPGTRLTVL.

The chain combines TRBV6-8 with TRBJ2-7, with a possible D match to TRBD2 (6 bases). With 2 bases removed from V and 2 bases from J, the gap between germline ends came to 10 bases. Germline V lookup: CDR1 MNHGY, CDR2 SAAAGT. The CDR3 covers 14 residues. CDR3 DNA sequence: TGTGCCAGCAGTTACGGGGGGAGTCCCTACGAGCAGTACTTC. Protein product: CASSYGGSPYEQYF.

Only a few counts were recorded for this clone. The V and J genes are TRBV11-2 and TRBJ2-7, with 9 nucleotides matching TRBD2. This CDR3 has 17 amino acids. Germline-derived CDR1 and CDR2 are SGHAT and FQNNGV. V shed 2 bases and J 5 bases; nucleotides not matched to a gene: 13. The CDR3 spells CASSLLGGRVEGHEQYF. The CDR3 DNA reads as TGTGCCAGCAGCTTATTGGGCGGGAGGGTCGAGGGGCACGAGCAGTACTTC.

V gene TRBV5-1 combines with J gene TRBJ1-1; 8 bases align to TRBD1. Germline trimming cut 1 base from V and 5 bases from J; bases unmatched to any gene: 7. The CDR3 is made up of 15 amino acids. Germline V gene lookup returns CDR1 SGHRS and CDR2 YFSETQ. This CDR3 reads CASSLIGQGGTEAFF. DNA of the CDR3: TGCGCCAGCAGCTTGATAGGACAGGGTGGTACTGAAGCTTTCTTT.

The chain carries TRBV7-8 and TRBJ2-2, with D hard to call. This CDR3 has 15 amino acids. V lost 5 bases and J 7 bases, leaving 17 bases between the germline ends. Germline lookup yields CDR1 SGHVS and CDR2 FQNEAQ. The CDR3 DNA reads TGTGCCAGCAGCATAACGGCTCTCTTACACGGGGAGCTGTTTTTT. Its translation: CASSITALLHGELFF.

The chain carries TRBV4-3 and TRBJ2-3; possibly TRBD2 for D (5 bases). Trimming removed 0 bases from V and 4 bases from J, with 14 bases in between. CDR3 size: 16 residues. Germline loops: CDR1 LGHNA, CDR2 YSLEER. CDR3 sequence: CASSQELRGSADTQYF. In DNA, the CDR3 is TGCGCCAGCAGCCAAGAATTGCGAGGGTCGGCAGATACGCAGTATTTT.

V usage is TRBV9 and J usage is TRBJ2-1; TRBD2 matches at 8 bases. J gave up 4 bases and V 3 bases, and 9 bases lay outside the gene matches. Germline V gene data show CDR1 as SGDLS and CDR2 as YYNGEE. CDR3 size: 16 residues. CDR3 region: CASSESGSGVYNEQFF. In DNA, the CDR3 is TGTGCCAGCAGCGAAAGCGGGAGCGGTGTGTACAATGAGCAGTTCTTC. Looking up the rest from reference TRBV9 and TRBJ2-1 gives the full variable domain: DSGVTQTPKHLITATGQRVTLRCSPRSGDLSVYWYQQSLDQGLQFLIQYYNGEERAKGNILERFSAQQFPDLHSELNLSSLELGDSALYFCASSESGSGVYNEQFFGPGTRLTVL.

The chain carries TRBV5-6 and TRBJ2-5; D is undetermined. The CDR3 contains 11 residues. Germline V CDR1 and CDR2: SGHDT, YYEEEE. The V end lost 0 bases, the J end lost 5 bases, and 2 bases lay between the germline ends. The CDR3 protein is CASSLAETQYF. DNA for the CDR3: TGTGCCAGCAGCTTGGCCGAGACCCAGTACTTC.

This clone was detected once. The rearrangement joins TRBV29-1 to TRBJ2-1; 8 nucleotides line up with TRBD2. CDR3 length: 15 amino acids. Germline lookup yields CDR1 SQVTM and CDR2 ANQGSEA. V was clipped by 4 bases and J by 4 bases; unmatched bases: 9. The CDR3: CSVGRGSGAYNEQFF. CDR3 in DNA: TGCAGCGTTGGGAGGGGTAGCGGGGCATACAATGAGCAGTTCTTC.

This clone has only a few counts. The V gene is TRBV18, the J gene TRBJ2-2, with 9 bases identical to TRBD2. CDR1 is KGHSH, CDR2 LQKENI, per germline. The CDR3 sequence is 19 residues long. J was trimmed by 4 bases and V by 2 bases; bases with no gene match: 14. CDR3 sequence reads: CASSPVVVDSTSGTGELFF. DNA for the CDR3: TGTGCCAGCTCACCAGTTGTAGTAGATTCGACTAGCGGCACCGGGGAGCTGTTTTTT.

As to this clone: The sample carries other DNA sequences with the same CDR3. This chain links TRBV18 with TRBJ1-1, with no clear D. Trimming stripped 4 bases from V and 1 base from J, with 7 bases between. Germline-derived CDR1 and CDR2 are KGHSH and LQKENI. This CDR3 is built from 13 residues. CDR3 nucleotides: TGTGCCAGCTCACAGGGTCAGAACACTGAAGCTTTCTTT. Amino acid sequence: CASSQGQNTEAFF.

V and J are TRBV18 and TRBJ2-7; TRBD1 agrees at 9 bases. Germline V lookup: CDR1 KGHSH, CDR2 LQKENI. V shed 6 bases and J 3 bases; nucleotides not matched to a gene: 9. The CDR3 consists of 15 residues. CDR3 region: CASSLKPGQGYEQYF. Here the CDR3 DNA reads TGTGCCAGCTCTCTAAAGCCGGGACAGGGCTACGAGCAGTACTTC.

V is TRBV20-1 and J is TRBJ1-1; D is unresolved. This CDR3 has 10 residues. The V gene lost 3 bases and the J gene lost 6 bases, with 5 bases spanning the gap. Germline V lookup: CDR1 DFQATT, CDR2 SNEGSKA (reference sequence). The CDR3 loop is CSARVAEAFF. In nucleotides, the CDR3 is TGCAGTGCTAGGGTGGCTGAAGCTTTCTTT.

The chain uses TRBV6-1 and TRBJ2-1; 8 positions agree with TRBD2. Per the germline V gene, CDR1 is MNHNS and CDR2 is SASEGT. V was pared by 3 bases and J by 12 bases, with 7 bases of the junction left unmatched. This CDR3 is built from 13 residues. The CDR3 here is CASSDPGLVGQFF. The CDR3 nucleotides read TGTGCCAGCAGTGACCCGGGACTAGTCGGGCAGTTCTTC.

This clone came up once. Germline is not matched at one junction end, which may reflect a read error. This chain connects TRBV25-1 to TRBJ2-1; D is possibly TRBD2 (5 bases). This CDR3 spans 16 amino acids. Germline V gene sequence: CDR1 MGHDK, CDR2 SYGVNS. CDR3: CASSEYEGSRYSEQFF. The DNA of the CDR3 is TGTGCCAGCAGTGAATATGAGGGAAGTAGGTACAGTGAGCAGTTCTTC.

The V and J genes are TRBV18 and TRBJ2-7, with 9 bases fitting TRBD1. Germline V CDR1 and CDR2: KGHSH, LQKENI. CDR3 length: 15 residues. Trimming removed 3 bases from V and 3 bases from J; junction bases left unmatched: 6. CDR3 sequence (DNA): TGTGCCAGCTCACCCCGGGACAGGGTGGGCTACGAGCAGTACTTC. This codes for CASSPRDRVGYEQYF.

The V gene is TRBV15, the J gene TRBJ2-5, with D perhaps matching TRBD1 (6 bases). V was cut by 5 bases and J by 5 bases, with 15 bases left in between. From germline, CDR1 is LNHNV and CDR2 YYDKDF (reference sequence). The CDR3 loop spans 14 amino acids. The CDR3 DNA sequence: TGTGCCACCAGCCGGGCAGGGGATCAGGAGACCCAGTACTTC. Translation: CATSRAGDQETQYF.

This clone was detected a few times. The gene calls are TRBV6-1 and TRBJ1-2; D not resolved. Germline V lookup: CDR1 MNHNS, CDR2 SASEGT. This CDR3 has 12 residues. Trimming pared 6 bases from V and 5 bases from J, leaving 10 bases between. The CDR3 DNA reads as TGTGCCAGCAGGGAAACAGAGTATGGCTACACCTTC. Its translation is CASRETEYGYTF.

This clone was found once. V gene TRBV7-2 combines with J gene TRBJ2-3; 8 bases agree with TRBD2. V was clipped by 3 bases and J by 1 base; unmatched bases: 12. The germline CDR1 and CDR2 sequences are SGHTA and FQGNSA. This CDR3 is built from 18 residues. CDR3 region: CASSFPSGGGLGTDTQYF. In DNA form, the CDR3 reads TGTGCCAGCAGCTTTCCAAGTGGAGGGGGACTAGGCACAGATACGCAGTATTTT.

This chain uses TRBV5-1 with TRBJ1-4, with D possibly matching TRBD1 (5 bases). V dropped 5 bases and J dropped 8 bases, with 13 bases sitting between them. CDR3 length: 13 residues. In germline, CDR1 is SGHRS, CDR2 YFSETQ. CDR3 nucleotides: TGCGCCAGCAGGACAGCACCGGGGGAAAAACTGTTTTTT. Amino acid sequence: CASRTAPGEKLFF.

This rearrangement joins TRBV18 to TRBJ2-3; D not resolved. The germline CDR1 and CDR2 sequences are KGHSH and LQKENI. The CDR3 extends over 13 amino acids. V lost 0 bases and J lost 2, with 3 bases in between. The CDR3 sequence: CASSPPITDTQYF. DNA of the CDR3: TGTGCCAGCTCACCACCTATCACAGATACGCAGTATTTT.

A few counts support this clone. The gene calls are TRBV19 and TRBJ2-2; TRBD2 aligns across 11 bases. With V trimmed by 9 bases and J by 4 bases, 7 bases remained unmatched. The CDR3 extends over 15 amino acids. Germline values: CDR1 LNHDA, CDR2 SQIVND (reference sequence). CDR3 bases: TGTGCCAGCTCAGTCGGGACTAGCGGCACCGGGGAGCTGTTTTTT. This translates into CASSVGTSGTGELFF.

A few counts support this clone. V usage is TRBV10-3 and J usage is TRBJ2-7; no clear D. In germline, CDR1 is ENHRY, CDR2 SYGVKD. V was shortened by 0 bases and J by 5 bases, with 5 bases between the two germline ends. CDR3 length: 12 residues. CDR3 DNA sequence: TGTGCCATCAGTGAGTCGAAAAACGAGCAGTACTTC. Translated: CAISESKNEQYF.

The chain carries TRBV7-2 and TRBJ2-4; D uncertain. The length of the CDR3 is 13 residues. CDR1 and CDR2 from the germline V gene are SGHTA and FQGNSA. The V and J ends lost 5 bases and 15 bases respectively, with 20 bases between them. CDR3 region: CASSLNPPTSLYF. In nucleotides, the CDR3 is TGTGCCAGCAGCCTTAATCCACCGACCTCTCTGTACTTC.

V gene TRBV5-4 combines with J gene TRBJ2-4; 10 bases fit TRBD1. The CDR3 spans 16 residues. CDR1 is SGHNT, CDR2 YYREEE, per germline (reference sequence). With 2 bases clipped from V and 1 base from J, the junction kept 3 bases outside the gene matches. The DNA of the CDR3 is TGTGCCAGCAGCTTTGACAGGGGGCGGGCCAAAAACATTCAGTACTTC. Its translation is CASSFDRGRAKNIQYF.

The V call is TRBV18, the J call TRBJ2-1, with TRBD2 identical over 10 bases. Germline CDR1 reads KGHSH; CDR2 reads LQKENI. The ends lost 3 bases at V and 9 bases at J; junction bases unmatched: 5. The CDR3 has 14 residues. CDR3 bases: TGTGCCAGCTCACCCGGGACTAGCGTAGTTGAGCAGTTCTTC. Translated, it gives CASSPGTSVVEQFF.